The 9 T cell receptor beta chains reported below all come from one sample, sequenced in a study of OX40 agonist ivuxolimab in advanced cancers. Here immunoSEQ multiplex PCR was the method, and the copy in TCRdb shows in-frame clones only, minus some. Of 65,000 to 75,000 clones in the sample, approximately 84% were seen once. This material consisted of CD4+ or CD8+ T cells sorted from blood, taken in a trial of the OX40 agonist ivuxolimab. All receptors derive from an adult with an advanced solid tumor such as melanoma, head and neck, liver or kidney cancer.

The rearrangement uses TRBV19 and TRBJ1-2; the D gene is possibly TRBD1 (5 bases). Trimming shortened V by 7 bases and J by 4 bases, and 19 bases separated the two germline ends. The CDR3 is 15 residues long. Germline CDR1 and CDR2: LNHDA and SQIVND (reference sequence). CDR3 loop: CASTPGPPRGYGYTF. CDR3 DNA: TGTGCCAGTACCCCCGGACCCCCGAGGGGCTATGGCTACACCTTC.

This chain connects TRBV29-1 to TRBJ1-1; TRBD1 is a possible D gene (6 bases). This CDR3 is 14 amino acids long. Trimming left V 7 bases short and J 2 bases short, with 17 bases between. CDR1 is SQVTM, CDR2 ANQGSEA, per germline. In DNA form, the CDR3 reads TGCAGCGCCAGAAACAGGGAGATTAACACTGAAGCTTTCTTT. It translates to CSARNREINTEAFF.

The count of this clone is one. The chain has TRBV11-2 and TRBJ2-7, with 7 bases matching TRBD2. Germline V CDR1 and CDR2: SGHAT, FQNNGV. This CDR3 is 12 amino acids long. Trimming at V came to 7 bases and at J to 9 bases, leaving 9 bases not matched to a gene. The CDR3 sequence: CASNTEGGGQYF. The CDR3 DNA is TGTGCCAGCAACACAGAGGGCGGGGGGCAGTACTTC.

The gene calls are TRBV4-3 and TRBJ2-3; 10 bases agree with TRBD2. This CDR3 comprises 16 residues. V was clipped by 0 bases and J by 6 bases; unmatched bases: 6. Per the germline V gene, CDR1 is LGHNA and CDR2 is YSLEER. The CDR3 spells CASSQDLAGAGDTQYF. CDR3 nucleotides: TGCGCCAGCAGCCAAGACCTAGCGGGGGCGGGGGATACGCAGTATTTT.

The chain employs TRBV11-2 and TRBJ2-5; 8 bases fit TRBD2. V was clipped by 5 bases and J by 6 bases; unmatched bases: 8. The germline V gene encodes CDR1 SGHAT and CDR2 FQNNGV. This CDR3 contains 14 residues. CDR3 nucleotide sequence: TGTGCCAGCAGCCCCGCCGGGGGGGCACAGACCCAGTACTTC. The encoded protein is CASSPAGGAQTQYF.

The chain carries TRBV5-5 and TRBJ1-6, with 11 nucleotides matching TRBD1. The V gene's germline CDR1 is SGHKS and CDR2 YYEKEE (reference sequence). The CDR3 contains 19 residues. V gave up 1 base and J gave up 0 bases; unmatched junction bases: 6. CDR3 DNA sequence: TGTGCCAGCAGCTTGTGGCGCGGACAGGGGGCCTCCTATAATTCACCCCTCCACTTT. Translation gives CASSLWRGQGASYNSPLHF.

The chain has TRBV18 and TRBJ1-4, with D possibly matching TRBD1 (5 bases). V was cut by 0 bases and J by 7 bases, with 12 bases left in between. CDR3 length equals 15 residues. Germline V gene sequence: CDR1 KGHSH, CDR2 LQKENI. CDR3 residues: CASSPPNQGGEKLFF. CDR3 nucleotide sequence: TGTGCCAGCTCACCACCGAACCAGGGAGGTGAAAAACTGTTTTTT.

The chain combines TRBV4-2 with TRBJ2-6; D call uncertain. This CDR3 spans 15 amino acids. CDR1 is LGHNA and CDR2 is YNFKEQ in the germline V gene. V gave up 4 bases and J gave up 1 base, with 8 bases separating them. The CDR3 protein is CASSPAQSGANVLTF. DNA for the CDR3: TGTGCCAGCAGCCCAGCTCAATCTGGGGCCAACGTCCTGACTTTC.

This clone was detected only once. V and J are TRBV7-2 and TRBJ1-4; D is unresolved. CDR1 and CDR2 from the germline V gene are SGHTA and FQGNSA. V gave up 5 bases and J gave up 0 bases, with 4 bases separating them. The CDR3 length is 13 residues. CDR3 sequence (DNA): TGTGCCAGCAGCCGTTCAACTAATGAAAAACTGTTTTTT. This gives the protein CASSRSTNEKLFF.